Described below is a single T cell receptor (beta chain) sequence and its context. The specificity of this receptor is unknown. Base qualities are not provided; no much larger clone lies one nucleotide away. This sample was included in a study of CD8+ T cells in alopecia areata listed by TCRdb under 2018. Regarding the study in general: Treated patients were enrolled in an open-label pilot trial of oral tofacitinib, 5 to 10 mg twice daily, for moderate-to-severe alopecia areata. Tofacitinib was given for 6 to 18 months, followed by 6 months of follow-up off drug to assess delayed response and recurrence. In treated patients, disease severity was measured using the SALT score, which gives the percentage of scalp surface area affected. To study T cell clonal expansion in alopecia areata, the researchers applied high-throughput TCRbeta sequencing to both the C3H/HeJ mouse model and human patients. Scalp tissue and sorted CD4+ and CD8+ peripheral blood T cells from patchy and totalis/universalis alopecia areata patients and from healthy controls were covered by human TCRbeta sequencing. Biopsies were taken from tofacitinib-treated patients at baseline and again at 4 and 24 weeks into treatment, and several of those patients also had a later scalp biopsy. Scalp clonality was compared across normal scalp (n=4), patchy alopecia areata scalp (n=8), and alopecia totalis/universalis scalp (n=8). RNA was obtained with the PAXgene miRNA kit for fixed scalp, the miRNeasy kit for PBMCs, and the RNeasy kit for mouse skin. TCRbeta CDR3 regions were amplified by immunoSEQ multiplex PCR using 35 Vbeta forward and 13 Jbeta reverse primers. General findings and caveats noted by the study authors: Because the treated cohort was small and had just a single nonresponder, larger studies are needed to establish links between baseline CD8+ expansion and response. With tofacitinib, both scalp clonality and the number of expanded CD8+ clones among the top 100 scalp clones went down significantly. Lesional scalp, especially in alopecia totalis/universalis, showed higher clonality and more expanded CD8+ clones than normal scalp, suggesting antigenic drive. During tofacitinib treatment, many expanded lesional clones remained in scalp and blood, and this persistence may partly explain relapse after treatment is stopped. Unlike mouse skin, where gammadelta T cells dominate, normal human skin contains resident alphabeta T cells that get sequenced too, which complicates analysis of the scalp TCR repertoire. TCR sequences shared between patients were less clear than in mice, possibly partly because of HLA diversity in the patient population.

Library preparation used the immunoSEQ multiplex PCR assay. For TCR sequencing, RNA was extracted from every sample and reverse transcribed into cDNA to serve as template. SuperScript III was used to make first-strand cDNA, primed with a 2:1 mix of oligo-dT and random hexamers. A synthetic immune receptor repertoire was used to assess amplification bias, and residual bias was removed computationally. In the paper's pipeline: Raw reads were preprocessed to remove errors, and CDR3 was defined by IMGT conventions from the conserved cysteine to phenylalanine. Clonality was calculated as 1 minus Shannon entropy normalized by log2 of the number of productive unique TCRs. Whether scalp clones were CD4 or CD8 was inferred by matching scalp TCRbeta sequences against CD4 and CD8 repertoires sorted from blood. Here the immuneACCESS table is served through TCRdb, limited to in-frame sequences with V and J called. Missing clones are a known gap in these copies; in checked studies unresolved V genes cover under half, and the rest lacks a known reason. V, J and clone size derive from that table, while D and trimming were established from the DNA sequence. A total of 110,000 to 150,000 clones appear in this sample, around 83% of them only once. The ten largest clones take up less than 15% of the sample.

The time point label on this specimen signifies: about 4 weeks on oral tofacitinib. What the treatment or condition label conveys for this sample: oral pan-JAK inhibitor, 5-10 mg twice daily. Lesional scalp punch biopsies and peripheral blood were obtained from alopecia areata patients. PBMCs were separated by density centrifugation and stained for CD3, CD4 and CD8, after which CD4+ and CD8+ T cells were sorted on a FACSAria. The source material was CD8+ T cells sorted from blood, sampled at week 4, from a patient treated with tofacitinib. This TCR was recovered from a human donor with alopecia areata.

The DNA sequence reads TGTGCCAGCAGCCCCCGACTAGCGGGATCGGGAGAGCAGTACTTC. This codes for CASSPRLAGSGEQYF. Recombination linked TRBV7-3 to TRBJ2-7, with 11 bases matching TRBD2. Here V drops 5 bases and J drops 7 bases, and the junction holds 10 bases not matched to any gene. Taken from cysteine to phenylalanine, the CDR3 has 15 residues. Only the CDR3 region is kept as DNA, spanning 45 bases read in frame from base 1. Looking up the germline V gene yields CDR1 SGHTA and CDR2 FQGTGA.